What follows describes a single T cell receptor (beta chain). By sample share, this clonotype is medium-sized (0.01 to 0.1%). Its antigen specificity is not known. No clone much larger than this one lies a single base away; base qualities are absent. From cysteine to phenylalanine, the CDR3 is 13 amino acids long. The entry retains the CDR3 DNA only, 39 bases that are in frame from base 1. In the germline V gene, CDR1 corresponds to KGHSH and CDR2 to LQKENI. Trimming costs V 1 base and J 4 bases, and their ends lie 5 bases apart. Genomic DNA extracted from blood, in amounts of roughly 250-550 ng, served as the starting material for amplifying TRB repertoires. These data belong to a study of T and B cells in COVID-19 patients (dated by TCRdb to 2020 to 2022). Notes on the research overall: In this study, adaptive immunity was profiled in COVID-19 patients who either had active infection or had recovered, using TRB and IGH repertoire sequencing of peripheral blood. The recovered cohort included more than 15 patients who contributed 20 samples, and most of those patients had mild to moderate COVID-19 that was managed on an outpatient basis. The recovered cohort had a median age of roughly 30 years, compared with 55 to 70 years in the active-infection cohort. Of the approximately 19 patients in the active-infection cohort, 12 to 13 were critically ill and needed mechanical ventilation or ECMO. In the active-infection cohort, about 90% of the 20 patients had comorbidities linked to unfavorable COVID-19 outcome. The repository of TCR and BCR sequences included just under 70 time points from roughly 35 patients, and more than 8 million TCR sequences were analysed. Because samples were available both during active disease and after recovery, a couple of patients were counted in both the recovered and the active cohorts. An age-matched reference group of 30 to 40 healthy donors negative for COVID-19 antibodies served as the comparison for repertoire analyses. As many as 9 follow-up blood samples were taken per patient, and some of the samples covered different disease stages within the same individual. What the study reported, not specific to this receptor: Blood samples from mildly ill patients during symptoms and early samples from severe cases were scarce. Prospective validation of the reported TCR clusters was stated to be required before clinical use. During active COVID-19 the TRB repertoires were highly clonal, but at recovery diversity and richness rose above the levels seen in healthy donors. Specific T cell subsets (CD4+/Treg/CD8+) and sorted SARS-CoV-2-responsive or tetramer+ T cells had not yet been sequenced, and these experiments were ongoing. TRBV/TRBJ gene usage was reported as strongly skewed in patients with COVID-19. A total of roughly 2,000 TCR clusters were exclusive to the recovered cohort, and a few dozen of those clusters were low-pGen clusters. The cohort was judged too small for assessing how HLA contributes to COVID-19 susceptibility or severity.

The instrument given in TCRdb is Illumina MiSeq. Multiplex PCR with BIOMED2 TRB-A/B primer pools was used to amplify TRB rearrangements. Illumina-compatible adapters and 7-nucleotide sample barcodes were attached to the amplicons through two consecutive PCRs. Phusion HS II polymerase was used for all library PCRs. Amplicons were purified from gel with the NucleoSpin Gel and PCR Clean-up kit, quantified on Qubit, and pooled at 4 to 4.5 nM. Before Illumina next-generation sequencing, the quality of the amplicon pool was assessed on an Agilent 2100 Bioanalyzer. In the source study's methods: Annotation of TRB rearrangements was performed with MiXCR 3.0.8 using the default MiXCR reference library. Non-productive reads and sequences with fewer than 2 reads were excluded, and each unique CDR3 nucleotide sequence counted as one clone. Clonality, diversity, richness and V-J gene usage were computed in R 3.5.1. TCR clustering by CDR3 similarity used GLIPH2, with generation probabilities calculated by OLGA. GLIPH2 clusters were kept only if they contained at least four unique TCR clonotypes found in at least three individuals. Clones were called with MiXCR by TCRdb after fastp trimmed the public reads at Q25, and only in-frame beta chains were retained. CDR3 protein duplicates are merged, each entry listing the most common genes and DNA. TCRdb, not the authors, supplied the V and J calls. The sample table shows 15,000 or so distinct CDR3 sequences, and approximately 30% are seen once. Nearly 7% of the sample is held by the ten biggest clonotypes.

Rearrangement joined TRBV18 to TRBJ2-1; no D gene is confidently identified. This sequence originates from a human donor who had recovered from COVID-19. The sequencing input was blood. CDR3 sequence: CASSPREYNEQFF. The bases read TGTGCCAGCTCACCACGAGAGTACAATGAGCAGTTCTTC.